The 22 T cell receptor beta chains listed next were all sequenced from one sample in a study of cytotoxic CD8 clonotypes in ibrutinib-treated CLL. Using immunoSEQ multiplex PCR, the repertoire was profiled, and TCRdb retains in-frame clones only, with some absent. The data show more than 45,000 clones, roughly 85% seen once. Sample: PBMCs, taken after 24 months of ibrutinib treatment. All receptors come from a human donor with chronic lymphocytic leukemia.

The gene calls are TRBV19 and TRBJ1-4; a weak D match, TRBD1 (5 bases). CDR3 size: 16 residues. V was pared by 6 bases and J by 3 bases, with 17 bases between. CDR1 and CDR2 (germline): LNHDA, SQIVND (reference sequence). The CDR3 sequence is CASRTGTGAPNEKLFF. CDR3 bases: TGTGCCAGTAGAACCGGGACCGGGGCCCCTAATGAAAAACTGTTTTTT.

The gene calls are TRBV10-1 and TRBJ2-1; 7 bases map to TRBD2. Germline V gives CDR1 WNHNN, CDR2 SYGVQD (reference sequence). The CDR3 has 15 residues. The V and J ends lost 3 bases and 5 bases, in that order; junction bases with no gene match: 7. This CDR3 reads CASSDQRGLNNEQFF. The CDR3 nucleotides read TGCGCCAGCAGTGACCAGCGGGGCCTCAACAATGAGCAGTTCTTC.

The chain joins TRBV6-5 to TRBJ1-3; D is unresolved. Germline V gives CDR1 MNHEY, CDR2 SVGAGI. Trimming shortened V by 8 bases and J by 4 bases, and 6 bases separated the two germline ends. The CDR3 extends over 11 amino acids. CDR3 amino acids: CASQLGNTIYF. Written as DNA, the CDR3 is TGTGCCAGCCAACTGGGAAACACCATATATTTT.

The chain couples TRBV14 to TRBJ2-7; D remains ambiguous. V lost 1 base, J lost 6 bases, and 13 bases lay in between. CDR1 and CDR2 (germline): SGHDN, FVKESK. The CDR3 runs to 14 residues. Here the CDR3 DNA reads TGTGCCAGCAGCCAAGGAGCGAGGTCCGGCGAGCAGTACTTC. Its protein product is CASSQGARSGEQYF.

The J gene is TRBJ1-1, the V gene TRBV5-4; 9 positions match TRBD1. Germline V CDR1 and CDR2: SGHNT, YYREEE (reference sequence). The CDR3 contains 16 residues. Losses at the gene ends were 4 bases for V and 5 bases for J; bases not matched to a gene: 12. CDR3 nucleotides: TGTGCCAGCAGCAGGGGGGTCGGACAGGGGTATACTGAAGCTTTCTTT. Encoded protein: CASSRGVGQGYTEAFF.

V usage is TRBV6-6 and J usage is TRBJ1-2; no definite D call. CDR1 and CDR2 from the germline V gene are MNHNY and SVGAGI (reference sequence). The length of the CDR3 is 14 residues. V gave up 7 bases and J gave up 3 bases, with 15 bases separating them. DNA for the CDR3: TGTGCCAGCACCCTAGGAGACGGTTACTATGGCTACACCTTC. It is translated as CASTLGDGYYGYTF.

The chain is built from TRBV6-1 and TRBJ1-4, with D maybe TRBD1 (6 bases). V dropped 4 bases and J dropped 8 bases, with 11 bases sitting between them. The CDR3 spans 13 residues. Germline assignment: CDR1 MNHNS and CDR2 SASEGT. CDR3 loop: CASSVLQGEKLFF. DNA of the CDR3: TGTGCCAGCAGTGTACTCCAGGGGGAAAAACTGTTTTTT.

This chain connects TRBV9 to TRBJ2-1, with 11 bases fitting TRBD2. Per the germline V gene, CDR1 is SGDLS and CDR2 is YYNGEE. The CDR3 has 15 amino acids. The J segment lost 8 bases and the V segment lost 0 bases, leaving 4 bases of the junction unmatched. This CDR3 is CASSVGLAGQDEQFF. The CDR3 DNA is TGTGCCAGCAGCGTAGGACTAGCGGGACAGGATGAGCAGTTCTTC.

The chain employs TRBV7-2 and TRBJ2-7; D might be TRBD1 or TRBD2, each matching 5 bases. Germline V gives CDR1 SGHTA, CDR2 FQGNSA. The CDR3 has 14 amino acids. The V and J ends lost 8 bases and 4 bases respectively, with 18 bases between them. Here the CDR3 reads CASARDPSGYEQYF. The CDR3, as DNA: TGTGCCAGCGCCAGGGACCCCTCTGGATACGAGCAGTACTTC.

The gene calls are TRBV7-9 and TRBJ1-4; 8 nucleotides match TRBD1. Germline CDR1 SEHNR, CDR2 FQNEAQ (reference sequence). The CDR3 loop spans 14 amino acids. V trimming: 2 bases; J trimming: 8 bases; junction bases outside the gene matches: 4. CDR3 nucleotide sequence: TGTGCCAGCAGCTTACGGACAGGGAACGAAAAACTGTTTTTT. It is translated as CASSLRTGNEKLFF.

The gene calls are TRBV6-6 and TRBJ1-4; D gene unclear. V dropped 6 bases and J dropped 0 bases, with 14 bases sitting between them. Germline V gives CDR1 MNHNY, CDR2 SVGAGI (reference sequence). The CDR3 runs to 16 residues. CDR3 loop: CASRRLKSATNEKLFF. Here the CDR3 DNA reads TGTGCCAGCAGAAGATTAAAGAGTGCAACTAATGAAAAACTGTTTTTT.

The chain is built from TRBV21-1 and TRBJ2-2; TRBD1, the D gene given by the table, was not confirmed from the DNA. TRBV21-1 is a listed pseudogene. This CDR3 has 16 residues. DNA for the CDR3: TGTGCCAGCAGCACCCGGGACACCCCGAACACCGGGGAGCTGTTTTTT. Translated, it gives CASSTRDTPNTGELFF.

The chain has TRBV6-5 and TRBJ1-1; no clear D. From germline, CDR1 is MNHEY and CDR2 SVGAGI. V lost 5 bases, J lost 11 bases, and 21 bases lay in between. CDR3 length equals 14 residues. DNA of the CDR3: TGTGCCAGCAGTCCCCCGAGGGCCACTGGAGGGGCTTTCTTT. Its protein is CASSPPRATGGAFF.

As to this clone: The same CDR3 is also encoded by other DNA sequences in this sample. V is TRBV10-1 and J is TRBJ2-7; D might be TRBD1 or TRBD2, each matching 5 bases. Trimming shortened V by 4 bases and J by 6 bases, and 13 bases separated the two germline ends. CDR1 and CDR2 from the germline V gene are WNHNN and SYGVQD (reference sequence). The CDR3 runs to 13 residues. The CDR3 region is CASSVEGSGEQYF. The DNA of the CDR3 is TGCGCCAGCAGTGTCGAGGGGTCGGGCGAGCAGTACTTC.

The V and J genes are TRBV21-1 and TRBJ1-1. TRBV21-1 is shown as a pseudogene. The CDR3 sequence is 14 residues long. CDR3 in amino acids: CASSTRHGNTEAFF. Here the CDR3 DNA reads TGTGCCAGCAGCACAAGGCATGGGAACACTGAAGCTTTCTTT.

V usage is TRBV28 and J usage is TRBJ1-4; 7 positions match TRBD1. Unmatched junction bases numbered 3, after V lost 5 bases and J lost 0 bases. The CDR3 has 15 residues. Germline V gives CDR1 MDHEN, CDR2 SYDVKM. The CDR3 DNA reads as TGTGCCAGCAGTGCGGGACAGTCAACTAATGAAAAACTGTTTTTT. It yields the protein CASSAGQSTNEKLFF.

This clone has a handful of counts. The chain joins TRBV28 to TRBJ1-2, with D possibly matching TRBD1 (5 bases). The CDR3 is 13 residues long. Trimming removed 4 bases at V and 7 bases at J, with 13 bases between. CDR1 is MDHEN and CDR2 is SYDVKM in the germline V gene. CDR3 loop: CASSSGTLPGYTF. The CDR3, as DNA: TGTGCCAGCAGTTCCGGGACCCTTCCTGGCTACACCTTC.

V is TRBV27 and J is TRBJ2-2, with no clear D. CDR1 is MNHEY, CDR2 SMNVEV, per germline (reference sequence). V lost 4 bases, J lost 7 bases, and 4 bases lay in between. The CDR3 length is 11 residues. The CDR3: CASSSGGELFF. The CDR3 DNA reads as TGTGCCAGCAGTTCTGGCGGGGAGCTGTTTTTT.

The chain joins TRBV6-6 to TRBJ2-2; D remains ambiguous. The CDR3 is 12 amino acids. Trimming removed 5 bases from V and 4 bases from J, with 5 bases in between. Germline V gene sequence: CDR1 MNHNY, CDR2 SVGAGI (reference sequence). The CDR3 DNA reads as TGTGCCAGCAGTCCTAGCACCGGGGAGCTGTTTTTT. Protein sequence: CASSPSTGELFF.

The CDR3 region has the DNA TGTGCCAGCAGCGTAACACCTAGCGGGAGCAAGGTTACGCAGTATTTT. Translating it yields CASSVTPSGSKVTQYF. The chain recombines TRBV9 with TRBJ2-3; 10 nucleotides align to TRBD2. J lost 8 bases, V lost 1 base, and 10 bases had no gene match. Germline CDR1 SGDLS, CDR2 YYNGEE. CDR3 length: 16 amino acids.

This chain connects TRBV5-6 to TRBJ2-2; D remains unclear. The V gene's germline CDR1 is SGHDT and CDR2 YYEEEE. Trimming took 0 bases from V and 0 from J, leaving 12 bases between them. The CDR3 contains 17 residues. CDR3 residues: CASSLDLSWTNTGELFF. The CDR3 bases are TGTGCCAGCAGCTTGGATCTTAGTTGGACGAACACCGGGGAGCTGTTTTTT.

The rearrangement joins TRBV10-3 to TRBJ1-4; D might be TRBD1 (6 bases). Trimming pared 3 bases from V and 5 bases from J, leaving 13 bases between. The CDR3 has 15 residues. In germline, CDR1 is ENHRY, CDR2 SYGVKD. CDR3 coding DNA: TGTGCCATCAGTGACGGGCAGGGGCTAAATGAAAAACTGTTTTTT. Its translation: CAISDGQGLNEKLFF.